Included here is one T cell receptor beta chain sequence, with context. The data are from a study of blood T cell repertoires in COVID-19. Study overall: T cells, B-cell-depleted T cells, or PBMCs supplied cDNA or gDNA.

Under the authors' procedure: By means of reference gene primer amplification, nucleated cell counts were estimated. Generated by immunoSEQ multiplex PCR, the TCRdb table keeps only in-frame clones and is missing some. V, J and clone size derive from that table, while D and trimming were established from the DNA sequence. The data contain 200,000 to 250,000 clones, about 89% of them singletons. The receptor was derived from a man aged 55-75 years who had recovered from COVID-19. Sequencing was done on a sample of peripheral blood.

The CDR3 bases are TGTGCCAGCAGCCCCGGGGGGACAGGGGGCGCAGTTATTAGGAATGAGCAGTTCTTC. This sequence encodes CASSPGGTGGAVIRNEQFF. V and J are TRBV7-2 and TRBJ2-1, with 12 bases matching TRBD1. With 5 bases clipped from V and 7 bases from J, the junction kept 18 bases outside the gene matches. This CDR3 spans 19 amino acids. Germline assignment: CDR1 SGHTA and CDR2 FQGNSA.